This paragraph covers one T cell receptor beta chain sequence. The data are from a study of blood T cell repertoires in COVID-19. About the research overall: The origin of the acute and convalescent COVID-19 samples was the United States, Italy and Spain. PBMCs, B-cell-depleted T cells, or T cells provided the cDNA or gDNA that made up the material.

After removal of 5 bases from V and 5 bases from J, the junction contained 18 bases not matched to a gene. Germline CDR1 SGDLS, CDR2 YYNGEE. This CDR3 is built from 17 residues. In the authors' workflow: Nucleated cell number was recorded as an estimate derived from reference gene primer amplification. The protocol was immunoSEQ multiplex PCR, while the TCRdb copy is restricted to in-frame clones and leaves out a portion. That table supplies the V and J calls and clone size; D and trimming were determined from the DNA. The data contain about 270,000 clones, roughly 84% of them singletons. Sequencing used peripheral blood. The rearrangement joins TRBV9 to TRBJ2-7; 8 bases are shared with TRBD1. The source is a woman under 30 with acute or convalescent COVID-19. The DNA of the CDR3 is TGTGCCAGCAGTCTCGGACAGGGAGAAGATGGATGGGACGAGCAGTACTTC. It specifies CASSLGQGEDGWDEQYF.